The 10 T cell receptor beta chains in this list originate from one sample, sequenced in a study of memory CD4+ T cells and cytomegalovirus serostatus (dated by TCRdb to about 2019). A FACSAria II was used to sort memory CD4+ T cells, defined as single viable CD3+CD4+CD8-CD45RO+ cells. Library preparation used the immunoSEQ multiplex PCR assay. TCRdb stores this immuneACCESS table with in-frame sequences only. Part of the clones is absent; in the studies checked, under half of the shortfall reflects unresolved V genes, and no reason is known for the rest. The sample table shows 50,000 or so clones, and approximately 80% are seen once. The top ten constitute roughly 0.59% of the sample. The sequencing input was memory CD4+ T cells from blood. Receptor source: an adult in good health and CMV-seronegative.

The V gene is TRBV7-2, the J gene TRBJ1-3; D perhaps matches TRBD1 (6 bases). Germline CDR1 and CDR2: SGHTA and FQGNSA. The CDR3 extends over 14 amino acids. V was pared by 7 bases and J by 4 bases, with 14 bases between. Here the CDR3 reads CASITGRMGNTIYF. In DNA, the CDR3 is TGTGCCAGCATTACAGGGAGAATGGGAAACACCATATATTTT.

This chain links TRBV19 with TRBJ2-1; either TRBD1 or TRBD2 may fit D (6 bases each). CDR3 size: 14 residues. The V gene lost 3 bases and the J gene lost 6 bases, with 12 bases spanning the gap. CDR1 LNHDA and CDR2 SQIVND come from the germline V gene (reference sequence). The CDR3 DNA reads as TGTGCCAGTAGTATCGAGGGGGGACCCAATGAGCAGTTCTTC. This codes for CASSIEGGPNEQFF.

The rearrangement links TRBV9 to TRBJ2-6; D is unresolved. This CDR3 region has 16 residues. V dropped 4 bases and J dropped 4 bases, with 15 bases sitting between them. In germline, CDR1 is SGDLS, CDR2 YYNGEE. CDR3 protein: CASSTEVIPGANVLTF. For the CDR3, the DNA is TGTGCCAGCAGCACTGAGGTCATACCCGGGGCCAACGTCCTGACTTTC.

The rearrangement uses TRBV2 and TRBJ1-5; 9 bases map to TRBD1. The V gene end was trimmed by 5 bases and the J gene end by 5 bases; junction bases not matched to a gene: 4. Germline-derived CDR1 and CDR2 are SNHLY and FYNNEI. The CDR3 is made up of 14 amino acids. For the CDR3, the DNA is TGTGCCAGCAGTCGGGGACAGGGTCATCAGCCCCAGCATTTT. Protein product: CASSRGQGHQPQHF.

The chain is built from TRBV18 and TRBJ2-1; tentatively, D is TRBD2 (5 bases). Germline V gene data show CDR1 as KGHSH and CDR2 as LQKENI. There are 13 residues in the CDR3. Trimming removed 2 bases at V and 9 bases at J, with 11 bases between. The CDR3 loop reads CASSPDGVGEQFF. CDR3 sequence (DNA): TGTGCCAGCTCACCAGACGGGGTGGGTGAGCAGTTCTTC.

The rearrangement uses TRBV9 and TRBJ2-5; the match to TRBD2 covers 9 bases. Germline V gives CDR1 SGDLS, CDR2 YYNGEE. V shed 4 bases and J 3 bases; nucleotides not matched to a gene: 4. The CDR3 is 14 amino acids. CDR3 in DNA: TGTGCCAGCAGCTCCCGGACTAGCGAAGAGACCCAGTACTTC. Protein sequence: CASSSRTSEETQYF.

This clone appeared once. V gene TRBV11-2 combines with J gene TRBJ2-3; no definite D call. In germline, CDR1 is SGHAT, CDR2 FQNNGV. V was pared by 3 bases and J by 1 base, with 2 bases between. The CDR3 contains 12 residues. CDR3 in amino acids: CASSFRTDTQYF. The CDR3 DNA sequence: TGTGCCAGCAGCTTCCGCACAGATACGCAGTATTTT.

J is TRBJ2-7 and V is TRBV5-1; 8 bases are a match to TRBD1. Germline V gene lookup returns CDR1 SGHRS and CDR2 YFSETQ. The CDR3 runs to 14 residues. V lost 4 bases, J lost 2 bases, and 5 bases stayed unmatched. In nucleotides, the CDR3 is TGCGCCAGCAGCGCGGGACAGGCGACCTACGAGCAGTACTTC. It yields the protein CASSAGQATYEQYF.

This clone was detected only once. This chain links TRBV2 with TRBJ2-7; D is undetermined. Trimming pared 4 bases from V and 3 bases from J, leaving 10 bases between. CDR1 and CDR2 from the germline V gene are SNHLY and FYNNEI. The CDR3 is made up of 13 amino acids. As DNA, the CDR3 is TGTGCCAGCAGTGTAGTCCTAGGCTACGAGCAGTACTTC. It yields the protein CASSVVLGYEQYF.

The chain has TRBV5-1 and TRBJ2-7; D is perhaps TRBD1 or TRBD2 (5 bases each). Per germline, CDR1 SGHRS and CDR2 YFSETQ. Trimming pared 0 bases from V and 5 bases from J, leaving 12 bases between. The CDR3 sequence is 14 residues long. This CDR3 reads CASSLGGGIHEQYF. CDR3 bases: TGCGCCAGCAGCTTGGGTGGGGGAATCCACGAGCAGTACTTC.